This TCR beta chain is from a study of PD-1 blockade in classical Hodgkin lymphoma. The CDR3 is made up of 12 amino acids. CDR1 and CDR2 from the germline V gene are SGHAT and FQNNGV. The V gene lost 1 base and the J gene lost 10 bases, with 8 bases spanning the gap. Time point: newly diagnosed, previously untreated cHL patient sample. Magnetic negative selection isolated CD8+ T cells from thawed PBMCs. TCRdb keeps only in-frame clones here, not all; method: immunoSEQ multiplex PCR. The sample yields some 10,000 clones, under 90% seen once. Source material: CD8+ T cells from blood. This TCR was sampled from a human donor with classical Hodgkin lymphoma. J is TRBJ2-1 and V is TRBV11-2; D is uncertain. The CDR3 reads CASSLVTGEQFF. The CDR3 nucleotides are TGTGCCAGCAGCTTAGTCACCGGCGAGCAGTTCTTC.